The subject of this entry is one T cell receptor (beta chain). These data come from a study of technical replicates of blood from a few donors. Germline-derived CDR1 and CDR2 are LNHDA and SQIVND (reference sequence). Trimming took 5 bases from V and 1 from J; bases not matched to a gene: 9. CDR3 length equals 17 residues. Sequencing used immunoSEQ multiplex PCR; TCRdb keeps in-frame clones, though not all of them. In the table there are about 90,000 clones, around 94% of which are singletons. This TCR derives from a human donor in good health. Sequencing used T cells isolated from PBMCs. The chain carries TRBV19 and TRBJ2-7; 12 bases are shared with TRBD2. The CDR3: CASSHASSGRASYEQYF. The CDR3 DNA follows: TGTGCCAGTAGTCATGCGTCTAGCGGGAGGGCTTCCTACGAGCAGTACTTC.